Below, one TCR beta chain is given with its context. The antigen remains unidentified. The data belong to a study of blood T cells in healthy people across ages. Researchers isolated at least 7 million PBMCs per sample. Study results and limitations: Diversity estimates drawn from one million T cells were deemed underestimates. No conclusive comparison of naive versus antigen-experienced cells was possible with unsorted PBMCs.

A second about 7 to 12 cycle PCR used barcoded and J-beta primers. At least 2.5 million CDR3-containing paired-end reads were obtained per sample. Using its own MiXCR run on the 5' RACE reads, TCRdb lists one record per CDR3 protein. In the table there are some 800,000 distinct CDR3 sequences, around 25% of which are singletons. These data also formed part of another study, on T cells of mothers and their children.

Sequencing input: blood. This TCR was recovered from a boy younger than 18 in good health.

The CDR3 protein is CASSYSFPMNTEAFF. CDR3 nucleotides: TGTGCCAGCAGTTACTCGTTCCCCATGAACACTGAAGCTTTCTTT. The chain carries TRBV6-6 and TRBJ1-1; D gene uncertain. The germline gives CDR1 MNHNY, CDR2 SVGAGI (reference sequence). The CDR3 extends over 15 amino acids. The V and J ends lost 0 bases and 0 bases respectively, with 8 bases between them.